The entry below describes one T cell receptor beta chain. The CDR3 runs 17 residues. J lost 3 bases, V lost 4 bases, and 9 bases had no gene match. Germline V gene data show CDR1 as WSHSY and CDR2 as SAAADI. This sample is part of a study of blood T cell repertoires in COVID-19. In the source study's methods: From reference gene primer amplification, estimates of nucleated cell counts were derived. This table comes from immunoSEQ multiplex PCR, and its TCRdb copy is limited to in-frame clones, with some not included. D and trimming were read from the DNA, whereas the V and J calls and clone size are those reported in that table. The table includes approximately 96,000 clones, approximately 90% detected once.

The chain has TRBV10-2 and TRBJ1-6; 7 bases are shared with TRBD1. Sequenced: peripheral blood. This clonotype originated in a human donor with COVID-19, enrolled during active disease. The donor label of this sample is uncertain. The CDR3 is CASSGLTGVGYNSPLHF. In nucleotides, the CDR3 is TGCGCCAGCAGTGGCCTCACAGGGGTGGGCTATAATTCACCCCTCCACTTT.